These 20 T cell receptor beta chains were all obtained from the same sample, sequenced in a study of blood T cell repertoires in COVID-19. Generated by immunoSEQ multiplex PCR, the TCRdb table keeps only in-frame clones and is missing some. The repertoire holds 300,000 to 350,000 clones, with approximately 88% as singletons. Sample: PBMCs or T cells enriched from blood (not recorded which). These receptors were collected from a man aged 25 to 40 who had recovered from COVID-19.

The chain joins TRBV5-8 to TRBJ1-1, with D unresolved. Trimming took off 1 base at V and 1 base at J, with 11 bases between the two ends. The CDR3 extends over 15 amino acids. CDR1 SGHTS and CDR2 YDEGEE come from the germline V gene. CDR3 in amino acids: CASSLLRSRNTEAFF. In DNA form, the CDR3 reads TGTGCCAGCAGCTTGCTCCGGAGCCGGAACACTGAAGCTTTCTTT.

The rearrangement links TRBV7-3 to TRBJ1-1, with a weak D call TRBD1 (5 bases). This CDR3 is built from 15 residues. Per germline, CDR1 SGHTA and CDR2 FQGTGA. V lost 5 bases, J lost 4 bases, and 17 bases lay in between. The CDR3 DNA reads TGTGCCAGCAGCGACTTAGGGGCGCACCTCACTGAAGCTTTCTTT. This gives the protein CASSDLGAHLTEAFF.

V usage is TRBV5-6 and J usage is TRBJ1-3; D unresolved. The CDR3 extends over 16 amino acids. Germline assignment: CDR1 SGHDT and CDR2 YYEEEE. The V and J ends lost 0 bases and 0 bases respectively, with 10 bases between them. The CDR3 coding sequence is TGTGCCAGCAGCTTGGCCGCCAGGAACTCTGGAAACACCATATATTTT. Protein: CASSLAARNSGNTIYF. The full variable domain, its missing parts supplied by reference TRBV5-6 and TRBJ1-3, is DAGVTQSPTHLIKTRGQQVTLRCSPKSGHDTVSWYQQALGQGPQFIFQYYEEEERQRGNFPDRFSGHQFPNYSSELNVNALLLGDSALYLCASSLAARNSGNTIYFGEGSWLTVV.

This clone was detected once. The chain joins TRBV5-5 to TRBJ2-2, with no clear D. This CDR3 spans 15 amino acids. Trimming removed 0 bases from V and 1 base from J, with 7 bases in between. Looked up from germline, CDR1 is SGHKS and CDR2 is YYEKEE (reference sequence). The CDR3 nucleotides are TGTGCCAGCAGCTTGGTTCGGGTGAACACCGGGGAGCTGTTTTTT. It yields the protein CASSLVRVNTGELFF.

The rearrangement joins TRBV28 to TRBJ2-7; D ambiguous. The germline V and J ends were trimmed by 2 bases and 1 base, with 12 bases remaining between them. Germline V lookup: CDR1 MDHEN, CDR2 SYDVKM. The CDR3 is made up of 15 amino acids. CDR3: CASSLTLTVSYEQYF. The DNA of the CDR3 is TGTGCCAGCAGTTTAACCCTGACTGTTTCCTACGAGCAGTACTTC.

V is TRBV3-1 (or the pseudogene TRBV3-2) and J is TRBJ2-7; TRBD2 matches 9 bases. This CDR3 region has 15 residues. The V segment lost 1 base and the J segment 2 bases; nucleotides outside the gene matches: 3. Per the germline V gene, CDR1 is LGHDT and CDR2 is YNNKEL (reference sequence). The CDR3 here is CASSQGLAGPYEQYF. As DNA, the CDR3 is TGTGCCAGCAGCCAAGGGCTAGCGGGGCCCTACGAGCAGTACTTC.

This chain joins TRBV10-1 and TRBJ2-5; 7 bases fit TRBD2. The CDR3 consists of 16 residues. V shed 0 bases, J shed 4 bases, and the junction held 8 bases outside the gene matches. Germline assignment: CDR1 WNHNN and CDR2 SYGVQD (reference sequence). The CDR3 region is CASSESSLAAGETQYF. The CDR3 DNA reads TGCGCCAGCAGTGAGTCGAGTCTAGCGGCCGGAGAGACCCAGTACTTC.

CDR3 loop: CASRLSGEGETQYF. The CDR3 DNA sequence: TGCGCCAGCAGGTTATCAGGGGAAGGAGAGACCCAGTACTTC. The chain carries TRBV5-1 and TRBJ2-5, with a possible D match to TRBD1 (6 bases). With 5 bases removed from V and 4 bases from J, the gap between germline ends came to 15 bases. CDR1 SGHRS and CDR2 YFSETQ come from the germline V gene. This CDR3 has 14 residues.

The chain uses TRBV7-2 and TRBJ2-5, with 8 positions matching TRBD1. J gave up 2 bases and V 3 bases, and 8 bases lay outside the gene matches. Germline CDR1 SGHTA, CDR2 FQGNSA. The CDR3 contains 16 residues. The CDR3 DNA is TGTGCCAGCAGCTTGGGACAGGCAAAAACTCAAGAGACCCAGTACTTC. This encodes CASSLGQAKTQETQYF.

V usage is TRBV5-1 and J usage is TRBJ2-7; D perhaps matches TRBD1 (5 bases). Trimming removed 0 bases at V and 3 bases at J, with 13 bases between. Germline CDR1 SGHRS, CDR2 YFSETQ. The CDR3 contains 15 residues. The CDR3, as DNA: TGCGCCAGCAGCTTGGGACAGTGGGGTGGCTACGAGCAGTACTTC. This translates into CASSLGQWGGYEQYF.

This clone has more than one count but fewer than ten. This chain links TRBV24-1 with TRBJ1-3; 7 bases line up with TRBD1. Per germline, CDR1 KGHDR and CDR2 SFDVKD. This CDR3 is built from 12 residues. V trimming: 9 bases; J trimming: 9 bases; junction bases outside the gene matches: 7. This CDR3 is CATAGTAGTIYF. CDR3 in DNA: TGTGCCACCGCGGGGACAGCCGGCACCATATATTTT.

This rearrangement joins TRBV28 to TRBJ2-5; D might be TRBD2 (5 bases). Germline V CDR1 and CDR2: MDHEN, SYDVKM. This CDR3 comprises 14 residues. Trimming pared 1 base from V and 2 bases from J, leaving 8 bases between. The CDR3 sequence: CASSLFGNQETQYF. CDR3 nucleotide sequence: TGTGCCAGCAGTTTATTCGGGAATCAAGAGACCCAGTACTTC.

This clone turned up a few times. This sequence joins TRBV5-6 and TRBJ2-5; 7 bases fit TRBD2. Germline CDR1 reads SGHDT; CDR2 reads YYEEEE. The trim removed 4 bases at V and 5 bases at J, leaving 5 bases unmatched. This CDR3 is built from 13 residues. The DNA of the CDR3 is TGTGCCAGCAGCGGGGCGGGGGAGGAGACCCAGTACTTC. This translates into CASSGAGEETQYF. Together with reference TRBV5-6 and TRBJ2-5, the CDR3 gives the full variable domain: DAGVTQSPTHLIKTRGQQVTLRCSPKSGHDTVSWYQQALGQGPQFIFQYYEEEERQRGNFPDRFSGHQFPNYSSELNVNALLLGDSALYLCASSGAGEETQYFGPGTRLLVL.

V usage is TRBV2 and J usage is TRBJ1-1; 12 bases line up with TRBD1. Germline CDR1 SNHLY, CDR2 FYNNEI. The trim removed 9 bases at V and 5 bases at J, leaving 7 bases unmatched. There are 14 residues in the CDR3. CDR3 in amino acids: CASGTGGVATEAFF. CDR3 DNA: TGTGCCAGTGGGACAGGGGGCGTTGCGACTGAAGCTTTCTTT.

J is TRBJ1-5 and V is TRBV4-2, with D possibly matching TRBD1 (6 bases). The CDR3 runs to 12 residues. Germline CDR1 is LGHNA and CDR2 is YNFKEQ. Trimming left V 2 bases short and J 7 bases short, with 6 bases between. The CDR3 bases are TGTGCCAGCAGCCAAAGGGGGCAGCCCCAGCATTTT. Protein sequence: CASSQRGQPQHF.

V gene TRBV2 combines with J gene TRBJ2-3; TRBD2 aligns across 9 bases. Germline CDR1 reads SNHLY; CDR2 reads FYNNEI. Trimming removed 2 bases from V and 5 bases from J; junction bases left unmatched: 8. The CDR3 consists of 16 residues. The DNA for the CDR3 is TGTGCCAGCAGTGAACGGCGGGGGGGCCTTAAAGATACGCAGTATTTT. It encodes CASSERRGGLKDTQYF. The full variable domain, with the rest looked up from reference TRBV2 and TRBJ2-3, is EPEVTQTPSHQVTQMGQEVILRCVPISNHLYFYWYRQILGQKVEFLVSFYNNEISEKSEIFDDQFSVERPDGSNFTLKIRSTKLEDSAMYFCASSERRGGLKDTQYFGPGTRLTVL.

The chain has TRBV4-1 and TRBJ1-5, with D tentatively TRBD1 (5 bases). There are 16 residues in the CDR3. Trimming removed 3 bases from V and 0 bases from J, with 12 bases in between. CDR1 MGHRA and CDR2 YSYEKL come from the germline V gene. CDR3 DNA sequence: TGCGCCAGCAGCCATTGGGGCCAGGATAGCAATCAGCCCCAGCATTTT. Its translation: CASSHWGQDSNQPQHF.

The V call is TRBV28, the J call TRBJ2-3, with D possibly TRBD1 on 6 matching bases. V was clipped by 6 bases and J by 4 bases, with 17 bases between them. Germline V gene sequence: CDR1 MDHEN, CDR2 SYDVKM. CDR3 size: 15 residues. The CDR3 DNA sequence: TGTGCCAGCAGCGCACAGGGTAACAAGGCAGATACGCAGTATTTT. Amino acids: CASSAQGNKADTQYF.

V gene TRBV12-3 or TRBV12-4 combines with J gene TRBJ1-1; D may be TRBD1 (6 bases). This CDR3 region has 13 residues. V was pared by 5 bases and J by 4 bases, with 11 bases between. The chain's CDR3 is CASSLTGITEAFF. For the CDR3, the DNA is TGTGCCAGCAGTCTTACAGGGATCACTGAAGCTTTCTTT.

This clone was observed a few times. The V and J genes are TRBV5-1 and TRBJ2-7, with 8 bases matching TRBD1. From germline, CDR1 is SGHRS and CDR2 YFSETQ. The ends lost 1 base at V and 0 bases at J; junction bases unmatched: 3. The CDR3 totals 15 residues. CDR3 sequence (DNA): TGCGCCAGCAGCTTGTACAGGGGGAACTCCTACGAGCAGTACTTC. Protein: CASSLYRGNSYEQYF. Drawing the rest from reference TRBV5-1 and TRBJ2-7, the complete variable domain is KAGVTQTPRYLIKTRGQQVTLSCSPISGHRSVSWYQQTPGQGLQFLFEYFSETQRNKGNFPGRFSGRQFSNSRSEMNVSTLELGDSALYLCASSLYRGNSYEQYFGPGTRLTVT.